Listed here are 27 T cell receptor beta chains from one sample, sequenced in a study of T cell responses to AZD1222 COVID-19 vaccine. The table came from immunoSEQ multiplex PCR; TCRdb's copy has only in-frame clones and leaves some out. The table shows under 200,000 clones, with more than 85% occurring only once. This specimen consisted of peripheral blood, obtained on day 0 of AZD1222 vaccination. Every receptor here comes from an adult in good health.

V is TRBV30 and J is TRBJ1-2, with 10 nucleotides matching TRBD1. In germline, CDR1 is GTSNPN, CDR2 SVGIG (reference sequence). The CDR3 spans 14 residues. V lost 4 bases and J lost 7; bases outside the gene matches: 9. Here the CDR3 reads CAWTYGQGVRGYTF. DNA of the CDR3: TGTGCCTGGACCTATGGACAGGGGGTACGTGGCTACACCTTC.

The J gene is TRBJ1-2, the V gene TRBV29-1, with D uncertain. In germline, CDR1 is SQVTM, CDR2 ANQGSEA. Trimming left V 0 bases short and J 1 base short, with 24 bases between. The CDR3 runs 19 residues. This CDR3 reads CSVEDINYASREDNYGYTF. In DNA form, the CDR3 reads TGCAGCGTTGAAGATATCAATTACGCTAGTCGGGAAGATAACTATGGCTACACCTTC. Together with reference TRBV29-1 and TRBJ1-2, the CDR3 gives the full variable domain: SAVISQKPSRDICQRGTSLTIQCQVDSQVTMMFWYRQQPGQSLTLIATANQGSEATYESGFVIDKFPISRPNLTFSTLTVSNMSPEDSSIYLCSVEDINYASREDNYGYTFGSGTRLTVV.

The rearrangement links TRBV5-1 to TRBJ1-6, with TRBD1 identical over 7 bases. V gave up 1 base and J gave up 7 bases; unmatched junction bases: 8. Looked up from germline, CDR1 is SGHRS and CDR2 is YFSETQ. The CDR3 runs to 16 residues. In DNA form, the CDR3 reads TGCGCCAGCAGCTTGACCGCAGGGGGGCTGAATTCACCCCTCCACTTT. It translates to CASSLTAGGLNSPLHF.

This chain joins TRBV2 and TRBJ1-1; TRBD1 is a possible D gene (6 bases). The CDR3 extends over 14 amino acids. V lost 6 bases, J lost 7 bases, and 18 bases lay in between. The germline V gene has CDR1 SNHLY and CDR2 FYNNEI. Here the CDR3 DNA reads TGTGCCAGCAGCACAACAGGGTTTTCCGGTGAAGCTTTCTTT. Translation gives CASSTTGFSGEAFF.

This clone was seen only a few times. The gene calls are TRBV11-2 and TRBJ1-2; the D is unclear. This CDR3 is 13 amino acids long. The V gene's germline CDR1 is SGHAT and CDR2 FQNNGV. Trimming left V 5 bases short and J 6 bases short, with 13 bases between. CDR3 nucleotide sequence: TGTGCCAGCAGCGGCCCCGTGGGTAATGGCTACACCTTC. Translation: CASSGPVGNGYTF.

The chain employs TRBV5-8 and TRBJ1-5, with D perhaps TRBD1 (5 bases). V lost 4 bases to trimming and J lost 5 bases, with 16 bases between them. CDR3 length: 15 residues. Germline V gene sequence: CDR1 SGHTS, CDR2 YDEGEE. The CDR3 DNA sequence: TGTGCCAGCAGCCTGACCGACAGAGAACATCAGCCCCAGCATTTT. Encoded protein: CASSLTDREHQPQHF.

The chain uses TRBV11-1 and TRBJ2-7; D unresolved. In germline, CDR1 is SGHAT, CDR2 FQDESV (reference sequence). This CDR3 is 12 amino acids long. V lost 5 bases to trimming and J lost 0 bases, with 5 bases between them. The DNA of the CDR3 is TGTGCCAGCAGCGCCGACTCCTACGAGCAGTACTTC. Residues: CASSADSYEQYF. Variable domain in full (rest from reference TRBV11-1 and TRBJ2-7): EAEVAQSPRYKITEKSQAVAFWCDPISGHATLYWYRQILGQGPELLVQFQDESVVDDSQLPKDRFSAERLKGVDSTLKIQPAELGDSAMYLCASSADSYEQYFGPGTRLTVT.

The chain uses TRBV5-1 and TRBJ2-7; 11 bases fit TRBD2. The V gene end was trimmed by 1 base and the J gene end by 2 bases; junction bases not matched to a gene: 5. The length of the CDR3 is 16 residues. Germline loops: CDR1 SGHRS, CDR2 YFSETQ. CDR3 loop: CASSLPLAGGTYEQYF. CDR3 nucleotide sequence: TGCGCCAGCAGCTTGCCGCTAGCGGGGGGTACCTACGAGCAGTACTTC.

The V call is TRBV11-3, the J call TRBJ2-2; TRBD2 matches at 7 bases. Germline V gene sequence: CDR1 SGHNT, CDR2 YENEEA. The CDR3 spans 15 residues. The junction had 12 bases not matched to a gene; V was cut back by 10 bases and J by 4 bases. The CDR3 region has the DNA TGTGCCACCTGCATAAGACTAGCTCTCACCGGGGAGCTGTTTTTT. This encodes CATCIRLALTGELFF.

CDR3 protein: CASSPPTSENNEQFF. CDR3 in DNA: TGTGCCAGCTCACCCCCGACTAGCGAGAACAATGAGCAGTTCTTC. This chain joins TRBV18 and TRBJ2-1; TRBD2 matches at 8 bases. The V gene end was trimmed by 3 bases and the J gene end by 5 bases; junction bases not matched to a gene: 6. This CDR3 has 15 amino acids. Germline CDR1 reads KGHSH; CDR2 reads LQKENI.

The CDR3 sequence is CASSQEGLLSYEQYF. The CDR3 DNA follows: TGCGCCAGCAGCCAAGAAGGCCTTCTCTCCTACGAGCAGTACTTC. This chain connects TRBV4-1 to TRBJ2-7; D is ambiguous. Trimming removed 0 bases at V and 0 bases at J, with 9 bases between. The CDR3 runs to 15 residues. The germline V gene has CDR1 MGHRA and CDR2 YSYEKL.

The chain recombines TRBV11-2 with TRBJ1-4; no reliable D call. The CDR3 contains 12 residues. CDR1 is SGHAT and CDR2 is FQNNGV in the germline V gene. V lost 3 bases to trimming and J lost 8 bases, with 7 bases between them. In DNA, the CDR3 is TGTGCCAGCAGCTTCCGCTCAGAAAAACTGTTTTTT. This sequence encodes CASSFRSEKLFF.

This clone was seen a few times. The chain employs TRBV7-8 and TRBJ2-2, with TRBD1 matching 9 bases. Trimming removed 5 bases from V and 6 bases from J; junction bases left unmatched: 7. The germline V gene has CDR1 SGHVS and CDR2 FQNEAQ. The CDR3 is 15 residues long. CDR3 sequence reads: CASSAPGQGSGELFF. CDR3 in DNA: TGTGCCAGCAGCGCTCCGGGACAGGGATCCGGGGAGCTGTTTTTT.

The chain uses TRBV15 and TRBJ2-1, with D perhaps TRBD1 (6 bases). CDR3 length: 14 amino acids. Germline values: CDR1 LNHNV, CDR2 YYDKDF (reference sequence). Trimming cost V 1 base and J 3 bases, with 7 bases left between them. The CDR3 DNA sequence: TGTGCCACCAGCAGAGTACAGGGCTACAATGAGCAGTTCTTC. Translated, it gives CATSRVQGYNEQFF.

CDR3 loop: CAISGEGERGETQYF. The CDR3 DNA reads TGTGCCATCAGTGGGGAGGGAGAACGGGGAGAGACCCAGTACTTC. This chain connects TRBV10-3 to TRBJ2-5, with 7 bases matching TRBD2. The CDR3 runs 15 residues. CDR1 is ENHRY, CDR2 SYGVKD, per germline. Trimming took 4 bases from V and 4 from J; bases not matched to a gene: 9.

The gene calls are TRBV29-1 and TRBJ2-5, with no clear D. Germline values: CDR1 SQVTM, CDR2 ANQGSEA. This CDR3 is built from 13 residues. Trimming removed 4 bases from V and 4 bases from J, with 13 bases in between. The CDR3 bases are TGCAGCGTTGGTGTGCAGTCCGGAGAGACCCAGTACTTC. This sequence encodes CSVGVQSGETQYF.

V and J are TRBV19 and TRBJ2-3; perhaps TRBD1 as D (6 bases). There are 14 residues in the CDR3. V lost 6 bases and J lost 2, with 12 bases in between. Per germline, CDR1 LNHDA and CDR2 SQIVND (reference sequence). The CDR3 spells CASRWDTDTDTQYF. In DNA, the CDR3 is TGTGCCAGTAGATGGGACACAGACACAGATACGCAGTATTTT.

V and J are TRBV30 and TRBJ2-6, with 7 bases aligning to TRBD1. The CDR3 is made up of 14 amino acids. The germline gives CDR1 GTSNPN, CDR2 SVGIG (reference sequence). CDR3 sequence (DNA): TGTGCTACGTTAGGGGGCTTTGGGGCCAACGTCCTGACTTTC. Its translation: CATLGGFGANVLTF.

This chain connects TRBV28 to TRBJ1-5; possibly TRBD1 for D (5 bases). The CDR3 loop spans 11 amino acids. Germline V gene lookup returns CDR1 MDHEN and CDR2 SYDVKM. The CDR3 nucleotides are TGTGCTACGGGAGGGGATCAGCCCCAGCATTTT. This gives the protein CATGGDQPQHF.

The rearrangement links TRBV5-6 to TRBJ1-5; D is possibly TRBD1 (5 bases). CDR3 size: 16 residues. Germline V gene sequence: CDR1 SGHDT, CDR2 YYEEEE. The germline V and J ends were trimmed by 4 bases and 3 bases, with 17 bases remaining between them. CDR3 region: CASSRGWRANNQPQHF. CDR3 DNA sequence: TGTGCCAGCAGCCGGGGGTGGAGGGCCAACAATCAGCCCCAGCATTTT.

The chain links TRBV6-5 to TRBJ1-2; D remains unclear. Germline V gene lookup returns CDR1 MNHEY and CDR2 SVGAGI. The V end lost 2 bases, the J end lost 5 bases, and 12 bases lay between the germline ends. The CDR3 is 14 residues long. This chain's CDR3 is CASSYGVAPYGYTF. The DNA for the CDR3 is TGTGCCAGCAGTTACGGGGTCGCCCCGTATGGCTACACCTTC.

V and J are TRBV4-1 and TRBJ2-2; TRBD2 is a possible D gene (6 bases). V was cut by 4 bases and J by 5 bases, with 11 bases left in between. Per germline, CDR1 MGHRA and CDR2 YSYEKL. There are 14 residues in the CDR3. The DNA for the CDR3 is TGCGCCAGCAGCCCAAGACTAGTAACCGGGGAGCTGTTTTTT. Translation gives CASSPRLVTGELFF.

The chain has TRBV7-6 and TRBJ2-1; D possibly uses TRBD1 or TRBD2 (5 bases each). This CDR3 comprises 15 residues. CDR1 is SGHVS and CDR2 is FNYEAQ in the germline V gene. Deletions cut 4 bases from V and 7 bases from J, with 17 bases between. CDR3 in amino acids: CASSSRRGRVNEQFF. For the CDR3, the DNA is TGTGCCAGCAGCTCCCGCCGGGGACGGGTTAATGAGCAGTTCTTC.

The rearrangement links TRBV6-6 to TRBJ1-2; D is unclear. The CDR3 has 13 amino acids. CDR1 and CDR2 (germline): MNHNY, SVGAGI (reference sequence). The V end lost 6 bases, the J end lost 8 bases, and 16 bases lay between the germline ends. The CDR3 reads CASSRTGGRGYTF. The DNA of the CDR3 is TGTGCCAGCAGCAGAACGGGTGGACGAGGCTACACCTTC.

The CDR3 loop reads CASSLGQGTETQYF. CDR3 coding DNA: TGTGCCAGCAGCTTGGGACAGGGGACGGAGACCCAGTACTTC. This chain joins TRBV11-3 and TRBJ2-5; 10 positions agree with TRBD1. Germline trimming cut 3 bases from V and 5 bases from J; bases unmatched to any gene: 3. Per the germline V gene, CDR1 is SGHNT and CDR2 is YENEEA. This CDR3 comprises 14 residues.

The chain is built from TRBV7-2 and TRBJ2-5; 7 bases map to TRBD2. The CDR3 is 15 amino acids. Per the germline V gene, CDR1 is SGHTA and CDR2 is FQGNSA. The V gene end was trimmed by 4 bases and the J gene end by 1 base; junction bases not matched to a gene: 6. The DNA of the CDR3 is TGTGCCAGCAGCTGGGGGGGACCATCCCAAGAGACCCAGTACTTC. This encodes CASSWGGPSQETQYF.

The chain has TRBV5-1 and TRBJ2-3, with no clear D. CDR1 SGHRS and CDR2 YFSETQ come from the germline V gene. The CDR3 contains 15 residues. Trimming stripped 0 bases from V and 6 bases from J, with 14 bases between. CDR3 in amino acids: CASSLGDNAEDTQYF. CDR3 bases: TGCGCCAGCAGCTTGGGCGACAATGCCGAGGATACGCAGTATTTT.